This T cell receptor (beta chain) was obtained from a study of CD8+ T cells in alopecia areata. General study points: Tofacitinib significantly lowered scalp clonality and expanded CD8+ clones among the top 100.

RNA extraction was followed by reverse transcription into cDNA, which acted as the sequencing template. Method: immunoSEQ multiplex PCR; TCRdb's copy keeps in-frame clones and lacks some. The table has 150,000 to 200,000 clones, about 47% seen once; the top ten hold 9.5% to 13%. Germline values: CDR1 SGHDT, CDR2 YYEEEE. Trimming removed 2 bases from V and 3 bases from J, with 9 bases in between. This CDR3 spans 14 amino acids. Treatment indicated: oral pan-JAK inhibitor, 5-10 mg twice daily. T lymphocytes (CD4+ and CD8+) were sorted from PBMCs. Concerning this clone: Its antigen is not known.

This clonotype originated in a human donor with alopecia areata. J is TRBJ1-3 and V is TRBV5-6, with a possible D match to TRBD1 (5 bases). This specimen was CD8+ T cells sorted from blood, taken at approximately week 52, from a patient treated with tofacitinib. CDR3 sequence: CASSFIGVGNTIYF. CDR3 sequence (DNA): TGTGCCAGCAGCTTCATAGGGGTTGGAAACACCATATATTTT.